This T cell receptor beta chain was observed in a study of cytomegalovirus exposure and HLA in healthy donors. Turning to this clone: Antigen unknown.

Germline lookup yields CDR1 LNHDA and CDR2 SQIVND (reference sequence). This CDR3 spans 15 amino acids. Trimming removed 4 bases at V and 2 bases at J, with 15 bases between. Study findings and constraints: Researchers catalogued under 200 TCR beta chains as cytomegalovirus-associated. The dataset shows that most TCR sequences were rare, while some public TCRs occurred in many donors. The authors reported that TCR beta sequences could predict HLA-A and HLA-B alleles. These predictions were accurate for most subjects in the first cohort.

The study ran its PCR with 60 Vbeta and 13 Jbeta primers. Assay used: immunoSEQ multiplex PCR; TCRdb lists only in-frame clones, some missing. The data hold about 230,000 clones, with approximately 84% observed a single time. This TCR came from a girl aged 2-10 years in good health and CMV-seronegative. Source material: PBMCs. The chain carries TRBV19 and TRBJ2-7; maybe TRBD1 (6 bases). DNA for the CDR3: TGTGCCAGTAGTAACCCGGGACAAACGACCTACGAGCAGTACTTC. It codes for CASSNPGQTTYEQYF.